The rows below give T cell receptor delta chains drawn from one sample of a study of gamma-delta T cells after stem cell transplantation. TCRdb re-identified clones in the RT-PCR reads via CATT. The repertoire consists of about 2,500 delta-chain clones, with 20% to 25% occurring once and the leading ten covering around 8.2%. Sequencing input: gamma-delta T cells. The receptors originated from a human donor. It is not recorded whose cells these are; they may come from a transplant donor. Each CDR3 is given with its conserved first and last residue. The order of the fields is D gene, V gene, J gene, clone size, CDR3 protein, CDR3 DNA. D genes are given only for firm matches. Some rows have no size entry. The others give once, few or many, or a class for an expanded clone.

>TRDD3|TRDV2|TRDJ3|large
CACDVLGDTWDTRQMFF
TGTGCCTGTGACGTACTGGGGGATACCTGGGACACCCGACAGATGTTTTTC
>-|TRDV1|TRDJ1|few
CALGERMGIPYTDKLIF
TGTGCTCTTGGGGAACGGATGGGGATTCCCTACACCGATAAACTCATCTTT
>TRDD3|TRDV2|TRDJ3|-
CACDTVLGDSSWDTRQMFF
TGTGCCTGTGACACCGTACTGGGGGATAGCTCCTGGGACACCCGACAGATGTTTTTC
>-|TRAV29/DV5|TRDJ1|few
CAASAPGDRRLIF
TGTGCAGCAAGCGCGCCCGGGGACCGGAGACTCATCTTT
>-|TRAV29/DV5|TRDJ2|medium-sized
CAASALGMGSGAQLFF
-
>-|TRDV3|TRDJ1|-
CAFGTKRVYTDKLIF
TGTGCCTTTGGGACTAAGAGGGTTTACACCGATAAACTCATCTTT
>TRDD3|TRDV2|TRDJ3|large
CACDTYGGGYASWDTRQMFF
TGTGCCTGTGACACTTACGGTGGGGGATACGCCTCCTGGGACACCCGACAGATGTTTTTC
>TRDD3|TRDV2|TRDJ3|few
CACDKYWGSSLDTRQMFF
TGTGCCTGTGACAAATACTGGGGGAGCTCCTTGGACACCCGACAGATGTTTTTC
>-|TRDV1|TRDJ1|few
CALGPLRGRAYTDKLIF
TGTGCTCTTGGGCCCCTCCGAGGGAGGGCCTACACCGATAAACTCATCTTT
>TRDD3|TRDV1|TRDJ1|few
CALGENTSGLSTAWGYTDKLIF
TGTGCTCTTGGGGAAAATACCTCGGGGCTTTCTACCGCCTGGGGGTACACCGATAAACTCATCTTT
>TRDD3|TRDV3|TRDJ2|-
CAFPEGILATAQLFF
TGTGCCTTTCCCGAGGGGATACTTGCGACAGCACAACTCTTCTTT
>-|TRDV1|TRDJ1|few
CALGELSPWGPMYTDKLIF
TGTGCTCTTGGGGAACTTTCGCCCTGGGGACCTATGTACACCGATAAACTCATCTTT
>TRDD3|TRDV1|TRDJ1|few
CALGPRGDVLGDWGTDKLIF
TGTGCTCTTGGTCCCAGGGGAGACGTACTGGGGGATTGGGGCACCGATAAACTCATCTTT
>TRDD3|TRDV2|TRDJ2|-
CACDILGDGAAHLFF
TGTGCCTGTGACATTCTGGGGGATGGGGCCGCACACCTCTTCTTT
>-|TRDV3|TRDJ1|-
CAFGAFRLITDKLIF
TGTGCCTTTGGGGCCTTCCGCTTGATCACCGATAAACTCATCTTT
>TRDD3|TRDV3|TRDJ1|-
CAFDDIRLGDNVDGNTDKLIF
TGTGCCTTTGACGACATTCGGCTGGGGGATAACGTTGACGGGAACACCGATAAACTCATCTTT
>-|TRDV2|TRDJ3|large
CACDTWGESSWDTRQMFF
TGTGCCTGTGACACCTGGGGTGAGAGCTCCTGGGACACCCGACAGATGTTTTTC
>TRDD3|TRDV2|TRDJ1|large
CACDKRSGGYKDKLIF
TGTGCCTGTGACAAGAGGTCTGGGGGATACAAGGATAAACTCATCTTT
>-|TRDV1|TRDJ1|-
CAIGERGTRTSLGRSTRDKLIF
TGTGCTATTGGGGAAAGGGGTACTAGAACGAGCTTGGGGAGGAGCACGAGAGATAAACTCATCTTT
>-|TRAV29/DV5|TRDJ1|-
CAASPRGGRLATSDTDKLIF
TGTGCAGCCTCCCCTAGGGGGGGGAGACTCGCGACCTCGGACACCGATAAACTCATCTTT
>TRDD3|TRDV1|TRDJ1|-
CALGERGYAETDKLIF
TGTGCTCTTGGGGAACGGGGATACGCGGAAACCGATAAACTCATCTTT
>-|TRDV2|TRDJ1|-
CACDTGGTDTDKLIF
TGTGCCTGTGACACTGGGGGTACAGATACCGATAAACTCATCTTT